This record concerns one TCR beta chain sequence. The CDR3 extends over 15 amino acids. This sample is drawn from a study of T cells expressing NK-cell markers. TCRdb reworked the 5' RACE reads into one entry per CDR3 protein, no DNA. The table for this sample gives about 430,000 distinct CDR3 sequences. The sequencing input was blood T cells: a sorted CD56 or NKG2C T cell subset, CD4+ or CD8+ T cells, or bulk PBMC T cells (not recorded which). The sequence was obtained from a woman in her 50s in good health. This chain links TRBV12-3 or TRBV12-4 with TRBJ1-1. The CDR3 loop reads CASSLAQRWNTEAFF.